These 14 T cell receptor beta chains share one sample of origin, sequenced in a study of blood T cell repertoires in COVID-19. Assay used: immunoSEQ multiplex PCR; TCRdb lists only in-frame clones, some missing. This sample has approximately 300,000 clones; around 86% occur once, and the top ten carry 10%. Material for sequencing was PBMCs or T cells enriched from blood (not recorded which). The receptors come from a woman between 18 and 29 years old who had recovered from COVID-19.

There are a few counts of this clone. This chain connects TRBV5-6 to TRBJ1-2, with D possibly matching TRBD1 (5 bases). Deletions cut 5 bases from V and 0 bases from J, with 23 bases between. This CDR3 spans 18 amino acids. CDR1 SGHDT and CDR2 YYEEEE come from the germline V gene. CDR3 DNA: TGTGCCAGCAGAAACAGGTTCCGCGTACCCATTCCTAACTATGGCTACACCTTC. The encoded protein is CASRNRFRVPIPNYGYTF.

The chain uses TRBV3-1 (or the pseudogene TRBV3-2) and TRBJ1-1, with unresolved D. Germline-derived CDR1 and CDR2 are LGHDT and YNNKEL (reference sequence). There are 14 residues in the CDR3. The V end lost 1 base, the J end lost 1 base, and 7 bases lay between the germline ends. CDR3 DNA: TGTGCCAGCAGCCAAGTTCAGGAGAACACTGAAGCTTTCTTT. Translating gives CASSQVQENTEAFF.

This chain connects TRBV11-2 to TRBJ1-5, with D uncertain. The CDR3 is made up of 15 amino acids. Germline CDR1 and CDR2: SGHAT and FQNNGV. V lost 0 bases and J 0 bases, leaving 6 bases between the germline ends. Here the CDR3 DNA reads TGTGCCAGCAGCTTAGAGGGCTATAGCAATCAGCCCCAGCATTTT. Translation gives CASSLEGYSNQPQHF.

The J gene is TRBJ2-3, the V gene TRBV5-1, with TRBD1 as a possible D gene (6 bases). The CDR3 consists of 13 residues. CDR1 is SGHRS, CDR2 YFSETQ, per germline. Trimming removed 0 bases from V and 4 bases from J, with 6 bases in between. The CDR3 DNA follows: TGCGCCAGCAGCTTGGAGGGGGCAGATACGCAGTATTTT. Its protein is CASSLEGADTQYF.

This chain connects TRBV9 to TRBJ1-1; D is unresolved. In germline, CDR1 is SGDLS, CDR2 YYNGEE. The CDR3 is 14 residues long. Trimming cost V 0 bases and J 1 base, with 7 bases left between them. Written as DNA, the CDR3 is TGTGCCAGCAGCGTAGTCGGAGAGAACACTGAAGCTTTCTTT. Residues: CASSVVGENTEAFF.

The chain carries TRBV28 and TRBJ1-2; 8 bases align to TRBD1. Germline CDR1 is MDHEN and CDR2 is SYDVKM. There are 14 residues in the CDR3. Germline trimming cut 7 bases from V and 4 bases from J; bases unmatched to any gene: 8. The DNA of the CDR3 is TGTGCCAGCACCCTTGGACAGGGTTCCTATGGCTACACCTTC. This codes for CASTLGQGSYGYTF.

The chain has TRBV4-1 and TRBJ1-1; TRBD1 matches 7 bases. This CDR3 is 15 amino acids long. Trimming at V came to 0 bases and at J to 8 bases, leaving 9 bases not matched to a gene. Germline V gene data show CDR1 as MGHRA and CDR2 as YSYEKL. CDR3 nucleotide sequence: TGCGCCAGCAGCCAAGAGCCCACAGGGGCGACCGAAGCTTTCTTT. It specifies CASSQEPTGATEAFF.

The chain couples TRBV28 to TRBJ1-6; TRBD1 matches at 7 bases. The CDR3 runs to 15 residues. CDR1 MDHEN and CDR2 SYDVKM come from the germline V gene. With 7 bases clipped from V and 9 bases from J, the junction kept 12 bases outside the gene matches. CDR3 region: CASNPGGTSSSPLHF. CDR3 bases: TGTGCCAGCAACCCAGGGGGTACCTCTTCTTCACCCCTCCACTTT.

The chain couples TRBV5-4 to TRBJ2-1; possible D gene TRBD2, 6 bases. The CDR3 sequence is 13 residues long. Germline CDR1 reads SGHNT; CDR2 reads YYREEE (reference sequence). Trimming removed 5 bases from V and 2 bases from J, with 8 bases in between. CDR3 in amino acids: CASRGGAYNEQFF. In DNA form, the CDR3 reads TGTGCCAGCAGAGGAGGGGCCTACAATGAGCAGTTCTTC.

The chain joins TRBV5-1 to TRBJ2-2; TRBD1 agrees at 10 bases. The trim removed 5 bases at V and 5 bases at J, leaving 3 bases unmatched. The CDR3 has 14 amino acids. Germline V gene data show CDR1 as SGHRS and CDR2 as YFSETQ. CDR3: CASRTGGSTGELFF. CDR3 sequence (DNA): TGCGCCAGCAGGACAGGGGGCTCGACCGGGGAGCTGTTTTTT.

V usage is TRBV7-8 and J usage is TRBJ2-1; a weak D match, TRBD1 (6 bases). This CDR3 spans 18 amino acids. Germline loops: CDR1 SGHVS, CDR2 FQNEAQ. Trimming took off 4 bases at V and 0 bases at J, with 19 bases between the two ends. The CDR3 bases are TGTGCCAGCAGCTCACGGGCAGGGGCTATTAGCTCCTACAATGAGCAGTTCTTC. It translates to CASSSRAGAISSYNEQFF.

This chain uses TRBV28 with TRBJ1-4, with unresolved D. CDR3 length: 13 amino acids. Germline-derived CDR1 and CDR2 are MDHEN and SYDVKM. With 8 bases removed from V and 0 bases from J, the gap between germline ends came to 7 bases. CDR3 in DNA: TGTGCCAGCCTTGGAGCAACTAATGAAAAACTGTTTTTT. It is translated as CASLGATNEKLFF.

The chain uses TRBV10-3 and TRBJ1-1, with 9 bases fitting TRBD1. The junction had 5 bases not matched to a gene; V was cut back by 4 bases and J by 5 bases. Looked up from germline, CDR1 is ENHRY and CDR2 is SYGVKD. The CDR3 sequence is 14 residues long. The CDR3 bases are TGTGCCATCAGTGTGGACAGGGGACGAACTGAAGCTTTCTTT. Its protein product is CAISVDRGRTEAFF.

The DNA for the CDR3 is TGTGCCTGGAGTGTACGCGGGGGCGTAAGAAGGAACACTGAAGCTTTCTTT. Translation: CAWSVRGGVRRNTEAFF. The chain employs TRBV30 and TRBJ1-1, with TRBD1 as a possible D gene (6 bases). The CDR3 sequence is 17 residues long. V lost 0 bases and J lost 1, with 18 bases in between. Germline lookup yields CDR1 GTSNPN and CDR2 SVGIG (reference sequence).